What follows are 5 T cell receptor beta chains derived from one specimen sequenced in a study of molecular identifiers for immune sequencing clone quantification. TCRdb independently ran MiXCR on the PCR reads; one entry per CDR3 protein. The sample consists of 460,000 or so distinct CDR3 sequences, about 22% of them appearing once. Sequenced sample: naive CD8+ T cells from blood, with Jurkat cell RNA spiked in. The subset is: FACS-sorted CD8+CD4-CCR7+CD45RA+ naive T cells. The receptors shown here come from a human donor in good health. Some libraries in this study had Jurkat cell RNA spiked in.

This rearrangement joins TRBV5-5 to TRBJ2-1; 7 bases match TRBD2. The CDR3 totals 17 residues. The V and J ends lost 3 bases and 2 bases, in that order; junction bases with no gene match: 11. Germline CDR1 reads SGHKS; CDR2 reads YYEKEE (reference sequence). As DNA, the CDR3 is TGTGCCAGCAGCTCCCGGGGGGTAGATTCCCCCTACAATGAGCAGTTCTTC. Translating gives CASSSRGVDSPYNEQFF.

V is TRBV7-9 and J is TRBJ2-7; the D is unclear. Trimming removed 4 bases from V and 3 bases from J, with 10 bases in between. The CDR3 is 13 amino acids. CDR1 is SEHNR, CDR2 FQNEAQ, per germline (reference sequence). The DNA for the CDR3 is TGTGCCAGCAGCTCCCCAGTGGACTACGAGCAGTACTTC. Its translation: CASSSPVDYEQYF.

This clonotype was counted at least ten times. This chain connects TRBV3-1 to TRBJ1-1, with a weak D call TRBD1 (6 bases). Per germline, CDR1 LGHDT and CDR2 YNNKEL (reference sequence). The CDR3 spans 13 residues. The DNA for the CDR3 is TGTGCGACCCGATCAGGGGTCTCCACTGAAGCTTTCTTT. Translated, it gives CATRSGVSTEAFF.

This clonotype occurred many times. V and J are TRBV9 and TRBJ2-3, with 10 bases lining up with TRBD2. Per germline, CDR1 SGDLS and CDR2 YYNGEE. The ends lost 3 bases at V and 6 bases at J; junction bases unmatched: 13. The length of the CDR3 is 17 residues. The CDR3 sequence is CASSGVLAGGPEDTQYF. The CDR3 region has the DNA TGTGCCAGCAGCGGAGTCTTAGCGGGAGGCCCGGAGGATACGCAGTATTTT.

About this clonotype itself: Since a much larger clone is just one base distant, this may be a read error. The chain uses TRBV14 and TRBJ2-3; D is uncertain. Germline assignment: CDR1 SGHDN and CDR2 FVKESK. CDR3 length: 15 residues. Trimming pared 1 base from V and 6 bases from J, leaving 14 bases between. CDR3 in amino acids: CASSQGRFITDTQYF. The DNA for the CDR3 is TGTGCCAGCAGCCAAGGTCGGTTCATCACGGATACGCAGTATTTT.